This T cell receptor beta chain is drawn from a study of cytomegalovirus exposure and HLA in healthy donors. The PCR used 60 Vbeta and 13 Jbeta primers. Sequenced by immunoSEQ multiplex PCR; TCRdb stores in-frame clones only, minus some. Here the sample spans about 130,000 clones, less than 85% being singletons. In germline, CDR1 is SGHDT, CDR2 YYEEEE. V was cut by 4 bases and J by 5 bases, with 12 bases left in between. The CDR3 contains 14 residues. Comments on this clone: The antigen remains undetermined.

Study outcomes and limitations: Later work associated 17,000 or so TCR beta sequences with HLA alleles at 0.05 false discovery rate.

Sequencing input: PBMCs. This TCR derives from a woman in her forties in good health and CMV-seropositive. The chain links TRBV5-6 to TRBJ2-2, with a tentative D call TRBD1 (6 bases). The CDR3 DNA reads as TGTGCCAGCAGCAGGGGACACTCTACCGGGGAGCTGTTTTTT. Its protein is CASSRGHSTGELFF.